The 2 T cell receptor beta chains presented below share a single source sample, sequenced in a study of T cells in Graves' hyperthyroidism and ophthalmopathy. Using RNA transcripts as the source, TCR beta CDR3 regions were amplified. With the HTBI primer set, the TCR CDR3 went through a first round of RT-PCR. TCRdb used MiXCR to reprocess the multiplex PCR reads, holding one entry per CDR3 protein. The sample lists some 500,000 distinct CDR3 sequences; 14% were seen once. Sequencing was performed on blood. Receptor source: a woman aged 18-29 years with Graves' hyperthyroidism.

This clonotype was observed many times. The chain links TRBV2 to TRBJ1-6; no firm D call. This CDR3 spans 14 amino acids. Germline V gene sequence: CDR1 SNHLY, CDR2 FYNNEI. V lost 6 bases and J lost 0, with 6 bases in between. The CDR3 region has the DNA TGTGCCAGCAGCAGCAGCTCCTATAATTCACCCCTCCACTTT. Translated: CASSSSSYNSPLHF.

The sample holds a few counts of this clonotype. The CDR3 coding sequence is TGTGCCAGCTGTTACGGGACTCTCCTCGGGGCCAACGTCCTGACTTTC. Translated: CASCYGTLLGANVLTF. J is TRBJ2-6 and V is TRBV27, with D possibly matching TRBD2 (6 bases). CDR1 and CDR2 from the germline V gene are MNHEY and SMNVEV (reference sequence). The V end was cut by 8 bases, the J end by 4 bases, with 18 bases between. This CDR3 has 16 amino acids.